The T cell receptor (beta chain) described here comes from a study of T cell repertoires in cytomegalovirus infection. TCRdb reprocessed the reads via MiXCR and lists one record per CDR3 protein. This table holds some 600,000 distinct CDR3 sequences, more than 20% found once. A remark on this clonotype: This may be a read error, as it is one base from a much larger clone.

Germline loops: CDR1 MNHEY, CDR2 SMNVEV (reference sequence). This CDR3 has 15 residues. Trimming took 2 bases from V and 1 from J, leaving 8 bases between them. The chain recombines TRBV27 with TRBJ2-2; no reliable D call. The sequence was obtained from a human donor in good health (CMV status not recorded). Some clones in this sample may be carry-over from other donors' samples. Sequenced input: CD8+ T cells from PBMCs. The CDR3 loop is CASSLRQRNTGELFF. DNA of the CDR3: TGTGCCAGCAGTTTAAGGCAAAGGAACACCGGGGAGCTGTTTTTT.